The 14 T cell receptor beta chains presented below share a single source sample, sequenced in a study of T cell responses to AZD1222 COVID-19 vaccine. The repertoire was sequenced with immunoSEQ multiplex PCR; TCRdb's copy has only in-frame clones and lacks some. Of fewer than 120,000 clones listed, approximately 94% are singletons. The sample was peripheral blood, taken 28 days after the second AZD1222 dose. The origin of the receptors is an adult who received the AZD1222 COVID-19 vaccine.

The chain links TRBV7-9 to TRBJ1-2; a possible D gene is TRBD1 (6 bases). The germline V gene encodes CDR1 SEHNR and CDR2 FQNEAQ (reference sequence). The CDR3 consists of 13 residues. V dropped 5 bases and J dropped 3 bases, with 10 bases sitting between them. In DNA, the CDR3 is TGTGCCAGCAGCCCTGGACAGTACTATGGCTACACCTTC. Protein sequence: CASSPGQYYGYTF. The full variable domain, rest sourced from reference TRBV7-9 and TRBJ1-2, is DTGVSQNPRHKITKRGQNVTFRCDPISEHNRLYWYRQTLGQGPEFLTYFQNEAQLEKSRLLSDRFSAERPKGSFSTLEIQRTEQGDSAMYLCASSPGQYYGYTFGSGTRLTVV.

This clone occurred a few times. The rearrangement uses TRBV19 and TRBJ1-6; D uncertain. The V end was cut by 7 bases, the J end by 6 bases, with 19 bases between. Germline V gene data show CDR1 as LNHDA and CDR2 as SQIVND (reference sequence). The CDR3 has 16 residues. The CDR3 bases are TGTGCCAGTACCACCTCATTCCCGAGCGGTAATTCACCCCTCCACTTT. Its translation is CASTTSFPSGNSPLHF. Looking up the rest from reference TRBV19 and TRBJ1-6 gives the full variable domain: DGGITQSPKYLFRKEGQNVTLSCEQNLNHDAMYWYRQDPGQGLRLIYYSQIVNDFQKGDIAEGYSVSREKKESFPLTVTSAQKNPTAFYLCASTTSFPSGNSPLHFGNGTRLTVT.

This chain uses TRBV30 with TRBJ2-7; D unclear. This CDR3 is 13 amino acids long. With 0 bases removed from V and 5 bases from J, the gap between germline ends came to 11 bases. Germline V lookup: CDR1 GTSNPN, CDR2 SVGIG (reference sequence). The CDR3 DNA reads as TGTGCCTGGAGTGTAAAGGCTAGGAACGAGCAGTACTTC. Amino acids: CAWSVKARNEQYF.

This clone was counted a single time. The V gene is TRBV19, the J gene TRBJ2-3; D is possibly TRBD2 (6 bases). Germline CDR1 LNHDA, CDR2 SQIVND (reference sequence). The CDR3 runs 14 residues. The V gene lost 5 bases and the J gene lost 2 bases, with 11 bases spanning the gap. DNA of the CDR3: TGTGCCAGTAGTGTACAGGACTACACAGATACGCAGTATTTT. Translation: CASSVQDYTDTQYF.

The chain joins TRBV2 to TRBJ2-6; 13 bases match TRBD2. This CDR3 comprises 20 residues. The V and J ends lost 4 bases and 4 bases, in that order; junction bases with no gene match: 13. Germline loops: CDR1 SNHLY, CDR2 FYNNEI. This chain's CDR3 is CASSVIRRTSGSSGANVLTF. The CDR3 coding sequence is TGTGCCAGCAGTGTTATACGAAGGACTAGCGGGAGTTCCGGGGCCAACGTCCTGACTTTC.

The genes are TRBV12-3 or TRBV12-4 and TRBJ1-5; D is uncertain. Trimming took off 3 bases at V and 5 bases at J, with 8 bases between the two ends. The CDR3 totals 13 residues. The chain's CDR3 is CASSFGLDQPQHF. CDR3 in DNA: TGTGCCAGCAGTTTCGGCTTAGATCAGCCCCAGCATTTT.

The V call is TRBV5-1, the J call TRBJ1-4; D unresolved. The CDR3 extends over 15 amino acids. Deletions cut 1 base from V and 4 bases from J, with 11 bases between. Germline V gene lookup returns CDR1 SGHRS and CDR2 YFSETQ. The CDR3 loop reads CASSLRSAFNEKLFF. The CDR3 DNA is TGCGCCAGCAGCTTGCGGTCAGCTTTTAATGAAAAACTGTTTTTT.

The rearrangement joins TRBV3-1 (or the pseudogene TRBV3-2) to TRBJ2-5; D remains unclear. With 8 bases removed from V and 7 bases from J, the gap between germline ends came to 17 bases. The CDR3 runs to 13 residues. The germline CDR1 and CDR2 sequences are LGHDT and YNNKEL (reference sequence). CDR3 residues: CASRTRPSVTQYF. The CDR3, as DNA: TGTGCCAGCCGTACTCGTCCGTCAGTGACCCAGTACTTC.

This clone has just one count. CDR3 in DNA: TGCGCCAGCAGCTCGGACTTTAATAATTCACCCCTCCACTTT. This codes for CASSSDFNNSPLHF. V usage is TRBV5-1 and J usage is TRBJ1-6, with D hard to call. CDR3 length equals 14 residues. Germline loops: CDR1 SGHRS, CDR2 YFSETQ. V was cut by 3 bases and J by 5 bases, with 9 bases left in between.

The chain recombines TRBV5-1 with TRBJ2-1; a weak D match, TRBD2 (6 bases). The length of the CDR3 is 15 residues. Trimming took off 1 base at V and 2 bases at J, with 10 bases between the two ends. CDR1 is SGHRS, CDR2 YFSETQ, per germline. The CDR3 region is CASSLNGGTYNEQFF. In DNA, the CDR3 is TGCGCCAGCAGCTTGAACGGGGGAACCTACAATGAGCAGTTCTTC.

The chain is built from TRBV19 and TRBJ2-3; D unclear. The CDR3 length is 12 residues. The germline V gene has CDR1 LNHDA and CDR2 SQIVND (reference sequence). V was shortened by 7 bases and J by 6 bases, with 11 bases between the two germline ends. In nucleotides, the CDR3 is TGTGCCAGTAACCTAGGAGCGGATACGCAGTATTTT. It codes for CASNLGADTQYF.

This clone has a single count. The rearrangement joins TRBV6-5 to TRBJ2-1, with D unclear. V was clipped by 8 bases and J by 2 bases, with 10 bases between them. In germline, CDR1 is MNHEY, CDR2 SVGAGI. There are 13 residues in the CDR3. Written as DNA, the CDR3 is TGTGCCAGCTATACGGGCCCCTACAATGAGCAGTTCTTC. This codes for CASYTGPYNEQFF.

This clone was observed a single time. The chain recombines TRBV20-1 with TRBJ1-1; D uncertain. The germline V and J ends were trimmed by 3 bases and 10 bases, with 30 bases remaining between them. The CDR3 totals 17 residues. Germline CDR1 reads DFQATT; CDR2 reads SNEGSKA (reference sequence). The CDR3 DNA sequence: TGCAGTGCTAGTGCCCGTATGCGGGAGAACCCCGGGGAAAGAGCTTTCTTT. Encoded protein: CSASARMRENPGERAFF.

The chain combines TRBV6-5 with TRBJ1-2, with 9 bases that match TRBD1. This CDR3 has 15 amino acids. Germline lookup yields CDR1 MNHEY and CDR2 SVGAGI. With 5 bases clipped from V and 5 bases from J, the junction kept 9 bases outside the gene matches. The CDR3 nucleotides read TGTGCCAGCAGTCTCCAACAGGGGGCGGGATATGGCTACACCTTC. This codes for CASSLQQGAGYGYTF.